The sequence of this T cell receptor (beta chain) was determined in a study of cytomegalovirus exposure and HLA in healthy donors. Overall study findings and caveats: Researchers reported in a later analysis that a missense DCLRE1C variant was tied to TCR beta V- and J-gene trimming. Within an earlier analysis, most TCR beta V segments proved productive either about 90% or about 30% of the time. Highly shared sequence variants in one cluster were likely a sequencing artifact.

The CDR3 sequence is 14 residues long. Germline V gene lookup returns CDR1 KGHSH and CDR2 LQKENI. V lost 3 bases to trimming and J lost 1 base, with 9 bases between them. Details on this clone: Its specificity is not known.

The PCR contained 60 Vbeta and 13 Jbeta primers. Profiling relied on immunoSEQ multiplex PCR, and the TCRdb table lists in-frame clones only, not all of them. The top ten clones hold less than 2.5% of a sample with some 190,000 clones, 80% to 90% of them seen once. The sequence was collected from a male donor in good health and CMV-seronegative. Specimen: PBMCs. This chain uses TRBV18 with TRBJ1-2; D may be TRBD1 (6 bases). The CDR3 DNA sequence: TGTGCCAGCTCACCGGACAGTTTTAACTATGGCTACACCTTC. As protein: CASSPDSFNYGYTF.